Listed below are T cell receptor beta chains from one sample, sequenced in a study of shared clonotypes between healthy human individuals. Assay: immunoSEQ multiplex PCR; the TCRdb copy retains only in-frame clones and omits some. The repertoire consists of 550,000 to 800,000 clones, with about 74% occurring once and the leading ten covering approximately 1.7%. Source material: memory CD4+ T cells sorted from blood. All receptors derive from a woman aged 25-40 years in good health. The CDR3 runs from the conserved cysteine through the conserved F or W. The D gene is left open where the match is weak. Expanded clones get a size class; other rows say once, few or many, or leave the size out.

D gene,V gene,clone size,J gene,CDR3 protein,CDR3 DNA
.,TRBV7-2,.,TRBJ1-2,CASSFQAGNYGYTF,TGTGCCAGCAGCTTTCAGGCGGGGAACTATGGCTACACCTTC
.,TRBV16,.,TRBJ1-5,CASSPDPLNQPQHF,TGTGCCAGCAGCCCCGACCCCTTAAATCAGCCCCAGCATTTT
.,TRBV29-1,.,TRBJ1-5,CSVGEYGQPQHF,TGCAGCGTTGGGGAATATGGTCAGCCCCAGCATTTT
TRBD2,TRBV25-1,few,TRBJ2-5,CASTPFGREGSQTQYF,TGTGCCAGCACCCCATTCGGTAGGGAGGGGTCTCAGACCCAGTACTTC
TRBD2,TRBV28,.,TRBJ2-7,CASSLTLAEKYEQYF,TGTGCCAGCAGTTTGACACTAGCGGAGAAATACGAGCAGTACTTC
.,TRBV25-1,many,TRBJ1-5,CASSGGEGNQPQHF,TGTGCCAGCAGTGGTGGAGAGGGCAATCAGCCCCAGCATTTT
.,TRBV5-4,.,TRBJ1-3,CASSLGAHSGNTIYF,TGTGCCAGCAGCTTGGGGGCGCACTCTGGAAACACCATATATTTT
.,TRBV7-8,.,TRBJ1-3,CASSPRTLLLGNTIYF,TGTGCCAGCAGCCCAAGGACACTCCTTCTTGGAAACACCATATATTTT
TRBD2,TRBV28,many,TRBJ2-1,CASSFSWGGGTLNEQFF,TGTGCCAGCAGTTTCTCCTGGGGCGGGGGTACCCTCAATGAGCAGTTCTTC
TRBD1,TRBV28,.,TRBJ2-7,CASSAAGGYTYEQYF,TGTGCCAGCAGTGCCGCAGGGGGTTACACCTACGAGCAGTACTTC
.,TRBV2,.,TRBJ2-1,CASSGGLSGNEQFF,TGTGCCAGCAGTGGAGGGCTATCGGGGAATGAGCAGTTCTTC
.,TRBV7-8,.,TRBJ2-5,CASSSGTQETQYF,TGTGCCAGCAGCTCCGGGACACAAGAGACCCAGTACTTC
.,TRBV30,.,TRBJ1-4,CAWSVQLSARNEKLFF,TGTGCCTGGAGTGTACAACTCTCTGCGAGGAATGAAAAACTGTTTTTT
.,TRBV18,.,TRBJ2-3,CASSPLLTDTQYF,TGTGCCAGCTCGCCTCTTCTCACAGATACGCAGTATTTT
.,TRBV5-4,.,TRBJ2-7,CASSLGYLGTYEQYF,TGTGCCAGCAGCTTGGGGTATCTCGGCACCTACGAGCAGTACTTC
.,TRBV27,.,TRBJ2-2,CASSLIRTPRTGELFF,TGTGCCAGCAGCCTAATCCGGACCCCGCGGACCGGGGAGCTGTTTTTT
.,TRBV5-4,few,TRBJ2-3,CASSLPGPDTQYF,TGTGCCAGCAGCTTGCCAGGCCCAGATACGCAGTATTTT
.,TRBV11-2,.,TRBJ2-5,CASSLGLQETQYF,TGTGCCAGCAGCTTAGGATTACAAGAGACCCAGTACTTC
.,TRBV11-2,.,TRBJ2-3,CASSFVDTQYF,TGTGCCAGCAGCTTTGTGGATACGCAGTATTTT
.,TRBV11-3,.,TRBJ2-3,CASSLGPLAGGTDTQYF,TGTGCCAGCAGCTTAGGTCCCCTCGCTGGGGGCACAGATACGCAGTATTTT
.,TRBV10-3,.,TRBJ1-2,CAISGGVGNYGYTF,TGTGCCATCAGTGGGGGAGTAGGGAACTATGGCTACACCTTC
.,TRBV25-1,few,TRBJ2-5,CASSITAGSETQYF,TGTGCCAGCTCTATAACGGCGGGATCAGAGACCCAGTACTTC
TRBD2,TRBV27,.,TRBJ2-3,CASSLRVHKGLAASTDTQYF,TGTGCCAGCAGTTTAAGGGTACATAAGGGACTAGCGGCTAGCACAGATACGCAGTATTTT
.,TRBV7-6,.,TRBJ2-5,CASSFGNLETQYF,TGTGCCAGCAGCTTTGGGAACCTGGAGACCCAGTACTTC
.,TRBV30,.,TRBJ1-1,CAWKRISEAFF,TGTGCCTGGAAAAGGATTTCTGAAGCTTTCTTT
TRBD1,TRBV7-9,.,TRBJ1-1,CASSLAQGGTEAFF,TGTGCCAGCAGCTTAGCGCAGGGGGGGACTGAAGCTTTCTTT
TRBD2,TRBV5-1,.,TRBJ2-4,CASSLGSGLAKNIQYF,TGCGCCAGCAGCTTGGGTAGCGGGCTAGCCAAAAACATTCAGTACTTC
.,TRBV7-2,.,TRBJ2-4,CASSSPGASKNIQYF,TGTGCCAGCAGTTCACCCGGGGCTTCCAAAAACATTCAGTACTTC
.,TRBV16,.,TRBJ1-5,CASSQRGGSYGNQPQHF,TGTGCCAGCAGCCAACGGGGCGGCAGCTATGGCAATCAGCCCCAGCATTTT
TRBD2,TRBV11-2,.,TRBJ2-7,CASRSLLQAQAGSPYEQYF,TGTGCCAGCAGATCCCTGTTACAGGCGCAAGCGGGAAGTCCCTACGAGCAGTACTTC
.,TRBV10-3,.,TRBJ2-1,CAISEVNRGGDEQFF,TGTGCCATCAGTGAGGTGAACAGGGGAGGCGATGAGCAGTTCTTC
.,TRBV4-1,.,TRBJ1-2,CASSQVILTNYGYTF,TGCGCCAGCAGCCAAGTTATTCTAACTAACTATGGCTACACCTTC
TRBD2,TRBV11-2,.,TRBJ2-1,CASSLTSGSSNEQFF,TGTGCCAGCAGCTTGACTAGCGGGAGCAGCAATGAGCAGTTCTTC
.,TRBV2,.,TRBJ2-1,CASRANGGRNEQFF,TGTGCCAGCAGGGCCAACGGGGGTCGCAATGAGCAGTTCTTC
TRBD2,TRBV28,many,TRBJ2-7,CASRETSGSYYEQYF,TGTGCCAGCAGGGAAACTAGCGGGAGTTATTACGAGCAGTACTTC
.,TRBV6-1,.,TRBJ1-5,CASSEYGQPQHF,TGTGCCAGCAGTGAATATGGCCAGCCCCAGCATTTT
TRBD1,TRBV19,once,TRBJ1-1,CASRGDRGNTEAFF,TGTGCCAGTAGAGGGGACAGGGGGAACACTGAAGCTTTCTTT
TRBD1,TRBV6-5,.,TRBJ2-2,CASTRTGVGGELFF,TGTGCCAGCACACGGACAGGGGTTGGAGGGGAGCTGTTTTTT
.,TRBV10-3,.,TRBJ2-1,CAISAQGHEQFF,TGTGCCATCAGTGCCCAGGGCCATGAGCAGTTCTTC
.,TRBV28,.,TRBJ2-5,CASSLAGGEQETQYF,TGTGCCAGCAGTTTGGCCGGGGGCGAACAAGAGACCCAGTACTTC
.,TRBV6-5,.,TRBJ1-5,CASSTTRLTQPQHF,TGTGCCAGCAGCACGACACGATTGACCCAGCCCCAGCATTTT
.,TRBV9,.,TRBJ2-1,CASSGLKAGPYNEQFF,TGTGCCAGCAGCGGCCTGAAAGCCGGCCCTTACAATGAGCAGTTCTTC